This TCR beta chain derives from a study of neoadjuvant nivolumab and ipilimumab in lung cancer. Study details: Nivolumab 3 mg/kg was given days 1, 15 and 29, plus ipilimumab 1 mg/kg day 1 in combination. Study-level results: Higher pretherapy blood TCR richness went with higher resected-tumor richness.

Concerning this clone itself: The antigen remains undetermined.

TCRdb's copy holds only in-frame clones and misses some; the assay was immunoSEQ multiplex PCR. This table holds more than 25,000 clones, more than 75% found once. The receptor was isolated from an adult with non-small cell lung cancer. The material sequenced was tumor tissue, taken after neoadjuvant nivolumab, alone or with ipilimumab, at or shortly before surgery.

CDR3 nucleotides: TGTGCCAGCTCCCCGTTCGAGGGTCCCACTGAAGCTTTCTTT. Residues: CASSPFEGPTEAFF. The chain joins TRBV18 to TRBJ1-1; no reliable D call. The germline V and J ends were trimmed by 6 bases and 4 bases, with 15 bases remaining between them. Germline V gene data show CDR1 as KGHSH and CDR2 as LQKENI. CDR3 length: 14 amino acids.